The subject of this entry is one T cell receptor (beta chain). This record belongs to a study of blood T cell repertoires in COVID-19. On the study more broadly: COVID-19 samples, acute and convalescent, were from the United States, Italy and Spain. In each case, the material was cDNA or gDNA derived from T cells, B-cell-depleted T cells, or PBMCs.

The table came from immunoSEQ multiplex PCR; TCRdb's copy has only in-frame clones and leaves some out. The sample comprises some 250,000 clones, roughly 91% of which are singletons, and 8.8% rests with the top ten. Participant-given clinical history determined each cohort assignment. Recovered status applied to Cohort 3 donors who had two consecutive negative PCRs. It also applied to those with clearance or with symptom resolution. The sample taken for sequencing was PBMCs or T cells enriched from blood (not recorded which). The clonotype originates from a man aged 40-49 years who had recovered from COVID-19.

The CDR3 nucleotides are TGCGCCAGCAGCTTGGGGGACAGAGAAGCTTTCTTT. This encodes CASSLGDREAFF. The chain carries TRBV5-1 and TRBJ1-1, with TRBD1 identical over 7 bases. The germline CDR1 and CDR2 sequences are SGHRS and YFSETQ. Trimming cost V 0 bases and J 8 bases; bases outside gene matches: 1. This CDR3 is 12 amino acids long.